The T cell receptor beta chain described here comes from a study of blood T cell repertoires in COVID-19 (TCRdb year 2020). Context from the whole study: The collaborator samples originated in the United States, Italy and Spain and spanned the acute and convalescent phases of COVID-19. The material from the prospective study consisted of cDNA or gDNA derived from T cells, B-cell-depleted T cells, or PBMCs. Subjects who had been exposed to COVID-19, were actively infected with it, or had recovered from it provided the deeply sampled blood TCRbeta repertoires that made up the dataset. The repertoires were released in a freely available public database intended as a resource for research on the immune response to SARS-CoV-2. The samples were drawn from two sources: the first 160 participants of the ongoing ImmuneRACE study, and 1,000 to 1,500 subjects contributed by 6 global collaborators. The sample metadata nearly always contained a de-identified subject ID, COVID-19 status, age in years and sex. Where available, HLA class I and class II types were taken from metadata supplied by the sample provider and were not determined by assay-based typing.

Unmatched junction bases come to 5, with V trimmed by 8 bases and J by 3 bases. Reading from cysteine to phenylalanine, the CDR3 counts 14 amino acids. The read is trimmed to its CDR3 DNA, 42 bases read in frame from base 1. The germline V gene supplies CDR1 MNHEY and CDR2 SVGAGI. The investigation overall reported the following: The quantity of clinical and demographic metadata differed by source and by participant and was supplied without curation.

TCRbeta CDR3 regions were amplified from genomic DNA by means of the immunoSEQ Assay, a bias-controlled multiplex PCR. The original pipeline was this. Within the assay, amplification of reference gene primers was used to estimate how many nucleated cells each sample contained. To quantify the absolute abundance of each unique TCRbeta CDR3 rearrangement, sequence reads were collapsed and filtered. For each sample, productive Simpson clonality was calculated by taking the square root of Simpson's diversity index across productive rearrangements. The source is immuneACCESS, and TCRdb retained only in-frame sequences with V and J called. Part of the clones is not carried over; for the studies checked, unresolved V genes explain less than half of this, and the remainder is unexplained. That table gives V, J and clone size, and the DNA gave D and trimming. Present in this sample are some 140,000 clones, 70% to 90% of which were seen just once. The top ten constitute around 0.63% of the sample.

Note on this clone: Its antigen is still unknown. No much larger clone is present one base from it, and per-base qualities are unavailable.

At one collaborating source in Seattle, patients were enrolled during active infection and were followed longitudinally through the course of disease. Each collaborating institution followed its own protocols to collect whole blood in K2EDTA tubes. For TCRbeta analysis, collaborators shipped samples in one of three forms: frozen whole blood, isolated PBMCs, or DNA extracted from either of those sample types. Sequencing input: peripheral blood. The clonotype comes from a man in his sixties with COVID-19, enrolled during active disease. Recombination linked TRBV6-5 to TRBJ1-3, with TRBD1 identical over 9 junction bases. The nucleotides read TGTGCCAGCGAGGACAGGGGTGGTGGAAACACCATATATTTT. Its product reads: CASEDRGGGNTIYF.